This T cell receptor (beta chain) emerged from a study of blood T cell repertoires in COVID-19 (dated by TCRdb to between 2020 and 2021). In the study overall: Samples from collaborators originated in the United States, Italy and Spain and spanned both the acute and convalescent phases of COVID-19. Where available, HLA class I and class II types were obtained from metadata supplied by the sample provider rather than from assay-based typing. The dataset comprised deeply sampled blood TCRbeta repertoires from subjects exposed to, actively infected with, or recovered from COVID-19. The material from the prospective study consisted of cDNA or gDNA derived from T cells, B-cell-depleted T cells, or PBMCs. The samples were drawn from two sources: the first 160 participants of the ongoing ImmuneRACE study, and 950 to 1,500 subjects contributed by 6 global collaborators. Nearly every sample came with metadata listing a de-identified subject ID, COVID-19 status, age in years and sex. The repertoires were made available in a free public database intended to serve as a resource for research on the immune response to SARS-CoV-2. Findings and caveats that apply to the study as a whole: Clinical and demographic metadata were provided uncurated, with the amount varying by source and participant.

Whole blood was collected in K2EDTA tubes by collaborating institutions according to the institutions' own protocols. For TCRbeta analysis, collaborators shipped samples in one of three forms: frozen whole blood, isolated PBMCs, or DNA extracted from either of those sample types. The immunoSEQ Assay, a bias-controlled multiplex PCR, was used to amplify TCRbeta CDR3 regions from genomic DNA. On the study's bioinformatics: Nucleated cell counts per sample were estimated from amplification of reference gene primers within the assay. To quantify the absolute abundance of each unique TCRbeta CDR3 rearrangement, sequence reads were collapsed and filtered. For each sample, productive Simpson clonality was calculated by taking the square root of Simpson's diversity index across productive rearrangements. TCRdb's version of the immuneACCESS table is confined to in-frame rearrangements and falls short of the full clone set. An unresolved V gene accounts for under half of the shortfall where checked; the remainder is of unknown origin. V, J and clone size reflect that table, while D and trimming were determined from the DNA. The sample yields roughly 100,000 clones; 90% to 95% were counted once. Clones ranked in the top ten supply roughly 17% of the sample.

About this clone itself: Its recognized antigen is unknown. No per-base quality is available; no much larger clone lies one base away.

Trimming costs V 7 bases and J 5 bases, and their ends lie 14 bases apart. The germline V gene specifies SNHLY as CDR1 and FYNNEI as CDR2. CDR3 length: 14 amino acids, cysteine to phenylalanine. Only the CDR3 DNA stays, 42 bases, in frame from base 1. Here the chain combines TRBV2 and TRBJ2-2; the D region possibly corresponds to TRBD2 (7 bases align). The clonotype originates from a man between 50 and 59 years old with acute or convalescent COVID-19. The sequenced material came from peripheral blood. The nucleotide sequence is TGTGCCAGCACCGGACTAGGGGGGACCGGGGAGCTGTTTTTT. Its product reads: CASTGLGGTGELFF.